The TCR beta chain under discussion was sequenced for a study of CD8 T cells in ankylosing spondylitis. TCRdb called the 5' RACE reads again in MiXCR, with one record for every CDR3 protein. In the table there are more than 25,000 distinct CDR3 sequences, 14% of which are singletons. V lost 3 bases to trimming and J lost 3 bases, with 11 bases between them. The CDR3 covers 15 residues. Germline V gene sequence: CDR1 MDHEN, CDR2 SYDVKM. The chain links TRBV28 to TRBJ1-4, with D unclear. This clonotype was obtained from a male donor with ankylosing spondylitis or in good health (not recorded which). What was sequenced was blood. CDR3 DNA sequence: TGTGCCAGCAGTTTTTTAGGGTCAGCTAATGAAAAACTGTTTTTT. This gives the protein CASSFLGSANEKLFF.